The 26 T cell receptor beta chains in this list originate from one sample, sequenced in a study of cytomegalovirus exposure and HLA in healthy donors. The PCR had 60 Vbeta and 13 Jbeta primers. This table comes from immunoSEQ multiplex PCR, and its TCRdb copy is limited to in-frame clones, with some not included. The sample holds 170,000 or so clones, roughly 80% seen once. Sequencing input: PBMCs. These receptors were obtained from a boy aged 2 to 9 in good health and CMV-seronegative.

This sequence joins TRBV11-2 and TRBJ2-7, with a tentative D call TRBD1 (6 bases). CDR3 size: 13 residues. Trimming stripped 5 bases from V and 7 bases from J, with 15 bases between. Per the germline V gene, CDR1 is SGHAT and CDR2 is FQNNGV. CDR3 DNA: TGTGCCAGCAGCCCCTTGGACAGCTGGGAGCAGTACTTC. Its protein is CASSPLDSWEQYF. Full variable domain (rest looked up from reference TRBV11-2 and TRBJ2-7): EAGVAQSPRYKIIEKRQSVAFWCNPISGHATLYWYQQILGQGPKLLIQFQNNGVVDDSQLPKDRFSAERLKGVDSTLKIQPAKLEDSAVYLCASSPLDSWEQYFGPGTRLTVT.

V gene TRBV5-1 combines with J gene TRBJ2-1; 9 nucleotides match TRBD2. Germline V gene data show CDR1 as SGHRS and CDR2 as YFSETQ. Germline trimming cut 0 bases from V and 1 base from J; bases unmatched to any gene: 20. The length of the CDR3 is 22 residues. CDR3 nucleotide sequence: TGCGCCAGCAGCTTGGCCGGCCCGGGGATAGCGGGGGCCCCGGGATCCTACAATGAGCAGTTCTTC. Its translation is CASSLAGPGIAGAPGSYNEQFF.

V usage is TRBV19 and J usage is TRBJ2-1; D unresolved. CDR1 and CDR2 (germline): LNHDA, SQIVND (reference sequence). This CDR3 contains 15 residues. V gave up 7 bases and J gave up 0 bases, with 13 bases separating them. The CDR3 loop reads CASTMGDSSYNEQFF. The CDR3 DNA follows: TGTGCCAGTACCATGGGTGACTCCTCCTACAATGAGCAGTTCTTC.

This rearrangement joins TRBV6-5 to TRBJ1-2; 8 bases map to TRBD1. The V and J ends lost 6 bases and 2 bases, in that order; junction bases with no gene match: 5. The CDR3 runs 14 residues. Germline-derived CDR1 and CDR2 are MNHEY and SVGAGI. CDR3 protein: CASRTGQENYGYTF. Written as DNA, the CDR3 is TGTGCCAGCAGGACGGGACAGGAGAACTATGGCTACACCTTC.

The CDR3 is CASSQAGTGNQPQHF. For the CDR3, the DNA is TGCGCCAGCAGCCAAGCCGGGACAGGAAATCAGCCCCAGCATTTT. The chain has TRBV4-1 and TRBJ1-5; 8 nucleotides align to TRBD1. Germline loops: CDR1 MGHRA, CDR2 YSYEKL. CDR3 size: 15 residues. V was pared by 1 base and J by 4 bases, with 3 bases of the junction left unmatched.

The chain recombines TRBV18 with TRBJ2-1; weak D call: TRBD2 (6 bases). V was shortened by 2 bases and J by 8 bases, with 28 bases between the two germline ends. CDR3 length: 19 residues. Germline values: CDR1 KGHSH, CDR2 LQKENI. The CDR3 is CASSPGFLVGRRFGYEQFF. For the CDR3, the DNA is TGTGCCAGCTCACCAGGTTTTTTGGTCGGGAGAAGGTTCGGGTATGAGCAGTTCTTC.

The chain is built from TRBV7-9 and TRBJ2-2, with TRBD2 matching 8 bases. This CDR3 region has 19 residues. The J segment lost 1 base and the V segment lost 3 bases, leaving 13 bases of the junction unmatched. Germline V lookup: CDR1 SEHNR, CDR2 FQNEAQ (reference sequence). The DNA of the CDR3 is TGTGCCAGCAGCTTTCGTCGTGGGTGGGGGACTAGGAACACCGGGGAGCTGTTTTTT. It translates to CASSFRRGWGTRNTGELFF.

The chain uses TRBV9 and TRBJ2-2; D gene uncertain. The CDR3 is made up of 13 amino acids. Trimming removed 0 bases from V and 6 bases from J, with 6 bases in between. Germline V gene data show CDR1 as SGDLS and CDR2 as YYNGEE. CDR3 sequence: CASSVAGSGELFF. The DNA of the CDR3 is TGTGCCAGCAGCGTAGCAGGCTCCGGGGAGCTGTTTTTT.

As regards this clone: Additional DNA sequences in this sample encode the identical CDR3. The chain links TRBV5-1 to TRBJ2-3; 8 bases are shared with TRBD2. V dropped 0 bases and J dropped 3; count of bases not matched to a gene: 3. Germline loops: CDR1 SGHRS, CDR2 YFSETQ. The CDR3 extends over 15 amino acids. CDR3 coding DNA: TGCGCCAGCAGCTTGGGGCTAGCGGGTACAGATACGCAGTATTTT. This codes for CASSLGLAGTDTQYF.

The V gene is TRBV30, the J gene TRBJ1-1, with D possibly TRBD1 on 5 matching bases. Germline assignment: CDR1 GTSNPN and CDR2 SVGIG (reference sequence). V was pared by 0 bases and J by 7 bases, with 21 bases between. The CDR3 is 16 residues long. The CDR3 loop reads CAWSVLRQFEGSEAFF. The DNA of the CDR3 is TGTGCCTGGAGTGTGCTTCGACAGTTTGAAGGTAGTGAAGCTTTCTTT.

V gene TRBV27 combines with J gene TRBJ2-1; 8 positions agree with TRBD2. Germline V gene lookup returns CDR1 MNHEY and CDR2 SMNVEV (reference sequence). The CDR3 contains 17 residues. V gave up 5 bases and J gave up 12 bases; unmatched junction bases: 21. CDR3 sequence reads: CASSPNEVAGNPLRQFF. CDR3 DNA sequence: TGTGCCAGCAGTCCCAACGAGGTAGCGGGAAACCCCTTACGGCAGTTCTTC.

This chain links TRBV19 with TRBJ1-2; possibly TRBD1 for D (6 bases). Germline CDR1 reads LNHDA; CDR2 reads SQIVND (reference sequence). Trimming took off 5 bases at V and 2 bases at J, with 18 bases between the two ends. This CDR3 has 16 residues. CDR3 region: CASSQGPLDRNYGYTF. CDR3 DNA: TGTGCCAGTAGTCAAGGACCCCTCGACAGGAACTATGGCTACACCTTC.

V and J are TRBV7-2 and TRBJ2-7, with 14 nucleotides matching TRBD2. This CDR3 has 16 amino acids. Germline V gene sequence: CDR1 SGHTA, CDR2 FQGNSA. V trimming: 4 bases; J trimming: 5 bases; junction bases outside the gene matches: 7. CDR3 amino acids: CASSSGLAGAYHEQYF. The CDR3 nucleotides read TGTGCCAGCAGCTCGGGACTAGCGGGAGCTTACCACGAGCAGTACTTC.

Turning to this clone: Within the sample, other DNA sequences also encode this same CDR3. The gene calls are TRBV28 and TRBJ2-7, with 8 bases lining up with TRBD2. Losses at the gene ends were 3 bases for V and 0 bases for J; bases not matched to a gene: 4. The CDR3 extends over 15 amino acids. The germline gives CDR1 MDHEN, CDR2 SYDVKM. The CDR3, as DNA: TGTGCCAGCAGTTTTGGCACTAGCGGCTCCTACGAGCAGTACTTC. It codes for CASSFGTSGSYEQYF.

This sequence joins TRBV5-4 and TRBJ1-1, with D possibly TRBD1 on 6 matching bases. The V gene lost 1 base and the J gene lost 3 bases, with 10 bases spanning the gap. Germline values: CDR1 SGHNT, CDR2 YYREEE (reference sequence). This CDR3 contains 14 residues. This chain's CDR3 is CASSLMGAHTEAFF. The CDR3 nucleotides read TGTGCCAGCAGCTTGATGGGGGCGCACACTGAAGCTTTCTTT.

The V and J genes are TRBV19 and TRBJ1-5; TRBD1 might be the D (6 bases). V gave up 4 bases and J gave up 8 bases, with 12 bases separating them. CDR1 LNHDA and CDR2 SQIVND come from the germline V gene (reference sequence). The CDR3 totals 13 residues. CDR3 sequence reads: CASSNPRGEPQHF. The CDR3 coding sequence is TGTGCCAGTAGTAACCCCAGGGGCGAGCCCCAGCATTTT.

This chain's CDR3 is CASSHGQASGNTIYF. In DNA form, the CDR3 reads TGCGCCAGCAGCCATGGACAGGCCTCTGGAAACACCATATATTTT. The chain links TRBV4-1 to TRBJ1-3, with 7 bases lining up with TRBD1. The junction had 2 bases not matched to a gene; V was cut back by 3 bases and J by 0 bases. The germline CDR1 and CDR2 sequences are MGHRA and YSYEKL. This CDR3 contains 15 residues.

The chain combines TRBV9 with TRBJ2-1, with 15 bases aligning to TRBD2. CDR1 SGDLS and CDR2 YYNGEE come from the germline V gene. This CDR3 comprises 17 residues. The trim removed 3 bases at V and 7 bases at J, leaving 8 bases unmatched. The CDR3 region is CASSEGTSGRLGNEQFF. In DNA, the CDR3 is TGTGCCAGCAGCGAAGGGACTAGCGGGAGGTTAGGAAATGAGCAGTTCTTC. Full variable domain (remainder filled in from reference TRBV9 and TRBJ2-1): DSGVTQTPKHLITATGQRVTLRCSPRSGDLSVYWYQQSLDQGLQFLIQYYNGEERAKGNILERFSAQQFPDLHSELNLSSLELGDSALYFCASSEGTSGRLGNEQFFGPGTRLTVL.

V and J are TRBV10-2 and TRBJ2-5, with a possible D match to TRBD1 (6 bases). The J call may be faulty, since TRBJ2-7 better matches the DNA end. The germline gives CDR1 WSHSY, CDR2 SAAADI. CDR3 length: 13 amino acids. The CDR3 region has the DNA TGCGCCAGCAGCCGGACAGATTCCTACGAGCAGTACTTC. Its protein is CASSRTDSYEQYF.

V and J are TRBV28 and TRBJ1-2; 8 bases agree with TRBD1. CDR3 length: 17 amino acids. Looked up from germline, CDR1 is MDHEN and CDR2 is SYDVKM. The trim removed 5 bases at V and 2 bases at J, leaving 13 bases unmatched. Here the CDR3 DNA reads TGTGCCAGCAGTCCAACGACAGGGGTGCGGGCGAACTATGGCTACACCTTC. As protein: CASSPTTGVRANYGYTF.

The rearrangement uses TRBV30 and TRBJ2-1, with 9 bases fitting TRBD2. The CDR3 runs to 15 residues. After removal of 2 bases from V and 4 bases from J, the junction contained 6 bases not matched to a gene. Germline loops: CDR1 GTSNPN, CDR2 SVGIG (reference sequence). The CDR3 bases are TGTGCCTGGAGTAAGGCGGGAGGGATTTACAATGAGCAGTTCTTC. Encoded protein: CAWSKAGGIYNEQFF.

The CDR3: CASSVPGAPYGYTF. For the CDR3, the DNA is TGTGCCAGCAGCGTCCCAGGGGCCCCATATGGCTACACCTTC. The chain recombines TRBV7-8 with TRBJ1-2, with D possibly TRBD1 on 6 matching bases. V gave up 5 bases and J gave up 5 bases, with 15 bases separating them. The CDR3 extends over 14 amino acids. Germline loops: CDR1 SGHVS, CDR2 FQNEAQ.

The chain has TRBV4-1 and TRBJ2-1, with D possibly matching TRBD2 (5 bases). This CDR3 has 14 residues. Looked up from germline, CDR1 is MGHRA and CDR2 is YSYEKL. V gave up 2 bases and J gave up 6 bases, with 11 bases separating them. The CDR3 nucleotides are TGCGCCAGCAGCCAAAGGGAAGGAGGCAATGAGCAGTTCTTC. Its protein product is CASSQREGGNEQFF.

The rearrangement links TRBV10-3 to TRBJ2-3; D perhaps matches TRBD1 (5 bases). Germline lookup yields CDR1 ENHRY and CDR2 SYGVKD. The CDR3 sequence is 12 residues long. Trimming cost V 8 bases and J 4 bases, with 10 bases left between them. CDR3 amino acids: CAIQGGSDTQYF. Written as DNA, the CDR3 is TGTGCCATCCAGGGTGGTTCAGATACGCAGTATTTT.

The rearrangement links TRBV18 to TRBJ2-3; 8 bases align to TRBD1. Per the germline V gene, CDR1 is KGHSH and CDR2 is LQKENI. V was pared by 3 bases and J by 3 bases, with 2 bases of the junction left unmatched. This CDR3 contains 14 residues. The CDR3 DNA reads TGTGCCAGCTCACCCCGACAGGGGACAGATACGCAGTATTTT. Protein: CASSPRQGTDTQYF.

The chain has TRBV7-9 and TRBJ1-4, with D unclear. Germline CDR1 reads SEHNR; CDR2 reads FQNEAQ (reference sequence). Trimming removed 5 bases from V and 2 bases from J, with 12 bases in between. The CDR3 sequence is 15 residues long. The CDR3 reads CASSASGRTNEKLFF. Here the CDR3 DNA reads TGTGCCAGCAGCGCTTCGGGGAGGACTAATGAAAAACTGTTTTTT.